The 27 T cell receptor beta chains presented below share a single source sample, sequenced in a study of T cell responses to AZD1222 COVID-19 vaccine. Data came from immunoSEQ multiplex PCR; TCRdb stores just in-frame clones and leaves some out. The sample includes 57,000 or so clones, around 85% of them seen just once. The sample in question was peripheral blood, obtained on day 0 of MenACWY control vaccination. The receptor set was obtained from an adult in good health.

V and J are TRBV5-1 and TRBJ2-7, with no clear D. The V end was cut by 5 bases, the J end by 2 bases, with 11 bases between. There are 13 residues in the CDR3. Germline V gene sequence: CDR1 SGHRS, CDR2 YFSETQ. The CDR3 loop reads CASRLDGTYEQYF. The CDR3 DNA reads as TGCGCCAGCAGACTTGACGGTACCTACGAGCAGTACTTC.

This clone was observed once. The rearrangement uses TRBV9 and TRBJ2-3; D not certain. Germline CDR1 and CDR2: SGDLS and YYNGEE. The length of the CDR3 is 13 residues. V lost 0 bases, J lost 0 bases, and 2 bases lay in between. CDR3 loop: CASSVVSTDTQYF. The DNA for the CDR3 is TGTGCCAGCAGCGTAGTCAGCACAGATACGCAGTATTTT. Filled out from reference TRBV9 and TRBJ2-3, the complete variable domain reads DSGVTQTPKHLITATGQRVTLRCSPRSGDLSVYWYQQSLDQGLQFLIQYYNGEERAKGNILERFSAQQFPDLHSELNLSSLELGDSALYFCASSVVSTDTQYFGPGTRLTVL.

The V gene is TRBV19, the J gene TRBJ2-7; 11 nucleotides line up with TRBD1. There are 16 residues in the CDR3. The germline V gene encodes CDR1 LNHDA and CDR2 SQIVND (reference sequence). V lost 6 bases and J lost 2; bases outside the gene matches: 9. The CDR3 nucleotides are TGTGCCAGTAGCAATAAATGGGGACAGGGGGCCTACGAGCAGTACTTC. Amino acid sequence: CASSNKWGQGAYEQYF.

The genes are TRBV5-1 and TRBJ2-1; D is unclear. CDR3 length: 15 amino acids. V lost 1 base, J lost 0 bases, and 8 bases lay in between. CDR1 is SGHRS, CDR2 YFSETQ, per germline. CDR3 sequence (DNA): TGCGCCAGCAGCTTGTCTCCTAGCTCCTACAATGAGCAGTTCTTC. Translating it yields CASSLSPSSYNEQFF.

The chain employs TRBV7-2 and TRBJ2-3, with D maybe TRBD2 (5 bases). The CDR3 has 14 amino acids. Germline-derived CDR1 and CDR2 are SGHTA and FQGNSA. V dropped 6 bases and J dropped 3 bases, with 13 bases sitting between them. CDR3 residues: CASSTRTGTDTQYF. CDR3 in DNA: TGTGCCAGCAGTACCAGGACTGGGACAGATACGCAGTATTTT.

The J gene is TRBJ1-4, the V gene TRBV7-9; D gene ambiguous. CDR3 size: 15 residues. V was pared by 4 bases and J by 8 bases, with 17 bases between. Germline CDR1 is SEHNR and CDR2 is FQNEAQ (reference sequence). The CDR3 region has the DNA TGTGCCAGCAGCTCCTATGGGTACAAGACCGAAAAACTGTTTTTT. This translates into CASSSYGYKTEKLFF. The whole variable domain, filled in from reference TRBV7-9 and TRBJ1-4, reads DTGVSQNPRHKITKRGQNVTFRCDPISEHNRLYWYRQTLGQGPEFLTYFQNEAQLEKSRLLSDRFSAERPKGSFSTLEIQRTEQGDSAMYLCASSSYGYKTEKLFFGSGTQLSVL.

This sequence joins TRBV6-2 or TRBV6-3 and TRBJ2-7, with D possibly TRBD2 on 6 matching bases. The CDR3 is 14 amino acids. V lost 3 bases and J 3 bases, leaving 12 bases between the germline ends. CDR1 and CDR2 (germline): MNHEY, SVGEGT. CDR3 protein: CASSYDIADYEQYF. CDR3 DNA: TGTGCCAGCAGTTATGATATAGCGGACTACGAGCAGTACTTC.

Details on this clone: At one of its ends the junction is not consistent with the germline gene, which may arise from a read error. The rearrangement uses TRBV27 and TRBJ1-1, with a weak D call TRBD1 (5 bases). CDR1 and CDR2 from the germline V gene are MNHEY and SMNVEV (reference sequence). The CDR3 covers 17 residues. The CDR3 DNA is TGTGCCAGCAGTTTATACTACGACAGCGACCTGAAAACTGAAGCTTTCTTT. Translating gives CASSLYYDSDLKTEAFF.

The V call is TRBV11-3, the J call TRBJ2-2; 8 nucleotides line up with TRBD2. The V gene's germline CDR1 is SGHNT and CDR2 YENEEA. This CDR3 has 15 amino acids. V shed 5 bases and J 5 bases; nucleotides not matched to a gene: 7. For the CDR3, the DNA is TGTGCCAGCAGCAACCGACTAGCGCAAACCGGGGAGCTGTTTTTT. Residues: CASSNRLAQTGELFF. The variable domain in full, with the rest retrieved from reference TRBV11-3 and TRBJ2-2, is EAGVVQSPRYKIIEKKQPVAFWCNPISGHNTLYWYLQNLGQGPELLIRYENEEAVDDSQLPKDRFSAERLKGVDSTLKIQPAELGDSAVYLCASSNRLAQTGELFFGEGSRLTVL.

The chain combines TRBV19 with TRBJ1-2; D remains ambiguous. Germline CDR1 and CDR2: LNHDA and SQIVND (reference sequence). V was shortened by 7 bases and J by 7 bases, with 19 bases between the two germline ends. This CDR3 comprises 14 residues. The chain's CDR3 is CASNLDPRAFGYTF. CDR3 sequence (DNA): TGTGCCAGTAATTTGGACCCCCGGGCCTTTGGCTACACCTTC.

This chain joins TRBV21-1 and TRBJ2-7; the table's D call, TRBD1, was not checked against the DNA. TRBV21-1 has pseudogene status. This CDR3 has 16 residues. The CDR3 nucleotides read TGTGCCAGCAGCAAAGGGGGGACAGTGTACTCCTACGAGCAGTACTTC. This sequence encodes CASSKGGTVYSYEQYF.

This clone showed up just a few times. The chain recombines TRBV15 with TRBJ2-3, with 9 nucleotides matching TRBD1. The length of the CDR3 is 15 residues. The V segment lost 1 base and the J segment 4 bases; nucleotides outside the gene matches: 3. Germline V gene lookup returns CDR1 LNHNV and CDR2 YYDKDF (reference sequence). The CDR3 region has the DNA TGTGCCACCAGCAGAGTACGACAGGGGGCAGATACGCAGTATTTT. This codes for CATSRVRQGADTQYF.

This chain connects TRBV30 to TRBJ2-1, with 12 bases identical to TRBD1. V shed 5 bases, J shed 7 bases, and the junction held 12 bases outside the gene matches. CDR3 length: 16 amino acids. The germline V gene encodes CDR1 GTSNPN and CDR2 SVGIG (reference sequence). The CDR3 coding sequence is TGTGCCTGGGATCCCATAGGGGGACAGGGGGCTAATGAGCAGTTCTTC. Translated, it gives CAWDPIGGQGANEQFF.

The chain combines TRBV6-5 with TRBJ1-4, with 7 bases identical to TRBD1. V dropped 5 bases and J dropped 9; count of bases not matched to a gene: 12. Germline CDR1 reads MNHEY; CDR2 reads SVGAGI. This CDR3 has 15 residues. The CDR3, as DNA: TGTGCCAGCAGTACGTCCCGACAGGGTAGTAAAAAACTGTTTTTT. This translates into CASSTSRQGSKKLFF.

The rearrangement links TRBV7-9 to TRBJ1-1; no firm D call. Trimming took 4 bases from V and 5 from J, leaving 14 bases between them. The CDR3 has 14 residues. CDR1 is SEHNR, CDR2 FQNEAQ, per germline (reference sequence). The chain's CDR3 is CASSSARVGTEAFF. CDR3 nucleotides: TGTGCCAGCAGCTCCGCAAGGGTAGGGACTGAAGCTTTCTTT.

The chain joins TRBV9 to TRBJ2-2; D unresolved. V lost 3 bases and J lost 0, with 12 bases in between. Germline V gives CDR1 SGDLS, CDR2 YYNGEE. The CDR3 has 16 amino acids. The CDR3 nucleotides read TGTGCCAGCAGCGCTGAGACAACCACGAACACCGGGGAGCTGTTTTTT. Translating gives CASSAETTTNTGELFF.

The V gene is TRBV24-1, the J gene TRBJ2-1; 8 bases are a match to TRBD1. The V gene's germline CDR1 is KGHDR and CDR2 SFDVKD. The CDR3 sequence is 19 residues long. V lost 4 bases and J lost 3; bases outside the gene matches: 16. CDR3 region: CATSDNLGLAGGDYNEQFF. Here the CDR3 DNA reads TGTGCCACCAGTGACAACCTAGGCTTGGCAGGGGGCGACTACAATGAGCAGTTCTTC.

V gene TRBV6-2 or TRBV6-3 combines with J gene TRBJ2-1; 15 bases match TRBD2. The CDR3 is 16 residues long. The V gene's germline CDR1 is MNHEY and CDR2 SVGEGT. V dropped 5 bases and J dropped 2; count of bases not matched to a gene: 1. In nucleotides, the CDR3 is TGTGCCAGCAGTGGACTAGCGGGAGGGCCCTACAATGAGCAGTTCTTC. Amino acids: CASSGLAGGPYNEQFF.

V gene TRBV4-3 combines with J gene TRBJ1-5; TRBD1 matches at 7 bases. The CDR3 extends over 14 amino acids. V was pared by 2 bases and J by 7 bases, with 5 bases of the junction left unmatched. Germline-derived CDR1 and CDR2 are LGHNA and YSLEER. This chain's CDR3 is CASSQYQGGQPQHF. For the CDR3, the DNA is TGCGCCAGCAGCCAATACCAGGGGGGACAGCCCCAGCATTTT.

The gene calls are TRBV6-5 and TRBJ1-3, with D hard to call. V lost 7 bases to trimming and J lost 0 bases, with 13 bases between them. CDR1 is MNHEY, CDR2 SVGAGI, per germline. This CDR3 contains 15 residues. The CDR3 loop is CASTRTRDSGNTIYF. In DNA form, the CDR3 reads TGTGCCAGCACCCGGACTCGAGACTCTGGAAACACCATATATTTT.

J is TRBJ2-5 and V is TRBV7-2; D possibly corresponds to TRBD1 (7 bases). This CDR3 is built from 15 residues. Trimming pared 7 bases from V and 1 base from J, leaving 16 bases between. The V gene's germline CDR1 is SGHTA and CDR2 FQGNSA. This CDR3 reads CASNQGGGSQETQYF. DNA for the CDR3: TGTGCCAGCAACCAGGGGGGTGGGAGCCAAGAGACCCAGTACTTC. Filled out from reference TRBV7-2 and TRBJ2-5, the complete variable domain reads GAGVSQSPSNKVTEKGKDVELRCDPISGHTALYWYRQSLGQGLEFLIYFQGNSAPDKSGLPSDRFSAERTGGSVSTLTIQRTQQEDSAVYLCASNQGGGSQETQYFGPGTRLLVL.

The rearrangement joins TRBV5-1 to TRBJ2-6; TRBD2 matches 8 bases. Germline V gives CDR1 SGHRS, CDR2 YFSETQ. J gave up 2 bases and V 6 bases, and 10 bases lay outside the gene matches. This CDR3 has 17 residues. In nucleotides, the CDR3 is TGCGCCAGCACAAGCGGGAGTAAAGCCCCTGGGGCCAACGTCCTGACTTTC. It codes for CASTSGSKAPGANVLTF.

The rearrangement uses TRBV6-5 and TRBJ2-2; 7 bases line up with TRBD2. There are 14 residues in the CDR3. V trimming: 5 bases; J trimming: 5 bases; junction bases outside the gene matches: 5. Germline-derived CDR1 and CDR2 are MNHEY and SVGAGI. DNA of the CDR3: TGTGCCAGCAGTCCAACGGGGGGAACCGGGGAGCTGTTTTTT. This translates into CASSPTGGTGELFF.

The rearrangement joins TRBV7-2 to TRBJ2-1; unclear D gene. The CDR3 length is 15 residues. Germline V gives CDR1 SGHTA, CDR2 FQGNSA. The V and J ends lost 3 bases and 7 bases respectively, with 16 bases between them. In DNA, the CDR3 is TGTGCCAGCAGCTTTAGTGGTCAGGTGGGTAATGAGCAGTTCTTC. It is translated as CASSFSGQVGNEQFF.

The rearrangement joins TRBV7-2 to TRBJ1-2; no reliable D call. Trimming stripped 2 bases from V and 4 bases from J, with 5 bases between. Germline-derived CDR1 and CDR2 are SGHTA and FQGNSA. CDR3 length equals 12 residues. In DNA, the CDR3 is TGTGCCAGCAGCTTATCCGGCTATGGCTACACCTTC. Its protein product is CASSLSGYGYTF.

The V call is TRBV18, the J call TRBJ1-1; maybe TRBD1 (5 bases). Trimming shortened V by 5 bases and J by 5 bases, and 21 bases separated the two germline ends. Germline V CDR1 and CDR2: KGHSH, LQKENI. CDR3 length: 16 amino acids. CDR3 protein: CASSDRPQEIGTEAFF. CDR3 DNA sequence: TGTGCCAGCTCAGACCGCCCACAGGAGATAGGGACTGAAGCTTTCTTT.

The V call is TRBV29-1, the J call TRBJ2-5; 7 bases map to TRBD2. This CDR3 has 13 residues. V dropped 4 bases and J dropped 5; count of bases not matched to a gene: 7. Germline loops: CDR1 SQVTM, CDR2 ANQGSEA. CDR3 in amino acids: CSVASGGVETQYF. In DNA form, the CDR3 reads TGCAGCGTTGCTTCGGGGGGAGTTGAGACCCAGTACTTC.